Reported below is one TCR beta chain. The antigen it binds to is not known. No much larger clone is present one base from it, and per-base qualities are unavailable. The sample comes from a study of CD8+ T cells in alopecia areata listed by TCRdb under 2018. Regarding the research as a whole: The treated patients, all with moderate-to-severe alopecia areata, were enrolled in an open-label pilot trial of oral tofacitinib given at 5 to 10 mg twice daily. Tofacitinib was administered for 6 to 18 months, and 6 months of follow-up off drug were then conducted to assess delayed response and recurrence. The SALT score, which quantifies the percentage of affected scalp surface area, was used to measure disease severity in treated patients. The study used high-throughput TCRbeta sequencing to examine T cell clonal expansion in alopecia areata, in both the C3H/HeJ mouse model and human patients. On the human side, TCRbeta sequencing was run on scalp tissue and on sorted CD4+ and CD8+ peripheral blood T cells from healthy controls and from alopecia areata patients with either patchy or totalis/universalis disease. Patients on tofacitinib were biopsied at baseline and after 4 and 24 weeks of treatment, and several of the patients also had a later scalp biopsy. Clonality in the scalp was compared among normal scalp (n=4), patchy alopecia areata scalp (n=8), and alopecia totalis/universalis scalp (n=8). RNA was extracted with the PAXgene miRNA kit for fixed scalp, the miRNeasy kit for PBMCs, and the RNeasy kit for mouse skin. immunoSEQ multiplex PCR using 35 Vbeta forward primers and 13 Jbeta reverse primers was used to amplify TCRbeta CDR3 regions.

The investigation overall reported the following: Compared with normal scalp, lesional scalp had higher clonality and more expanded CD8+ clones, particularly in alopecia totalis/universalis, a pattern that suggests antigenic drive. The treated cohort was small, with a single nonresponder, so links between baseline CD8+ expansion and response need larger studies. Unlike mouse skin, where gammadelta T cells dominate, normal human skin contains resident alphabeta T cells that get sequenced too, which complicates analysis of the scalp TCR repertoire. Many expanded lesional clones persisted in scalp and blood during tofacitinib treatment, which may partly explain relapse after stopping treatment. Scalp clonality and the number of expanded CD8+ clones among the top 100 scalp clones were significantly decreased by tofacitinib. Compared with mice, TCR sequences shared between patients were less clear, possibly partly because of HLA diversity across the patient population.

The library was prepared using the immunoSEQ multiplex PCR assay. RNA was extracted from all samples and reverse transcribed into cDNA as template for TCR sequencing. SuperScript III was used for first-strand cDNA synthesis, primed with a 2:1 mix of oligo-dT and random hexamers. Amplification bias was assessed with a synthetic immune receptor repertoire, and residual bias was removed computationally. On the study's bioinformatics: Raw reads were preprocessed for error removal, and CDR3 was defined according to IMGT conventions as running from the conserved cysteine to phenylalanine. To get clonality, Shannon entropy was normalized by log2 of the number of productive unique TCRs and the result was subtracted from 1. Whether each scalp clone was CD4 or CD8 was inferred by checking scalp TCRbeta sequences against the CD4 and CD8 repertoires from sorted blood. In its TCRdb copy, this immuneACCESS table keeps in-frame sequences only and misses some clones. Where compared with another copy, unresolved V genes explain less than half of these, and the others have no known cause. V and J calls and clone size follow that table, whereas D and trimming were derived from the DNA. Present in this sample are about 220,000 clones, 50% to 70% of which were seen just once. The top ten constitute around 1.5% of the sample.

Reading the label with the study, this specimen's time point is: less than five weeks on oral tofacitinib. The sample's treatment or condition label, decoded: oral pan-JAK inhibitor, 5-10 mg twice daily. From alopecia areata patients, peripheral blood was collected along with lesional scalp punch biopsies. After PBMCs were isolated by density centrifugation and stained for CD3, CD4 and CD8, a FACSAria was used to sort CD4+ and CD8+ T cells. The CDR3 goes from the cysteine to the phenylalanine over 14 residues. The DNA shown is the 42-base CDR3, in frame from base 1. Compared with germline, V lacks 3 bases and J lacks 8 bases; bases without a gene match: 9. The germline V gene gives CDR1 as LGHNA and CDR2 as YSLEER.

The sample was CD4+ T cells sorted from blood, taken at week 4, from a patient treated with tofacitinib. The rearrangement combines TRBV4-3 with TRBJ1-1; 7 central nucleotides agree with TRBD1. The TCR originated in a human donor with alopecia areata. The DNA is as follows: TGCGCCAGCAGCCAGGACCGGGACAGTTCAGAAGCTTTCTTT. This is translated as CASSQDRDSSEAFF.